The source of this TCR beta chain is a study of T cell repertoires in cytomegalovirus infection. Study overall: Matching HLA type, along with CMV infection, was indicated by public TCR beta signatures.

Germline values: CDR1 MDHEN, CDR2 SYDVKM. V dropped 5 bases and J dropped 6 bases, with 28 bases sitting between them. CDR3 length: 18 residues. This clonotype was recorded many times. TCRdb re-derived calls from the reads in MiXCR, one entry per CDR3 protein. Of around 130,000 distinct CDR3 sequences in the sample, 7% to 10% are singletons; the top ten hold about 9.4%. The rearrangement links TRBV28 to TRBJ1-2; TRBD1 might be the D (6 bases). Source material: PBMCs. The clonotype comes from a human donor in good health (CMV status not recorded). Some clones in this sample may be carry-over from other donors' samples. CDR3: CASSTPGAGEGGYNGYTF. The CDR3 DNA sequence: TGTGCCAGCAGTACCCCGGGGGCAGGGGAGGGGGGATATAATGGCTACACCTTC.